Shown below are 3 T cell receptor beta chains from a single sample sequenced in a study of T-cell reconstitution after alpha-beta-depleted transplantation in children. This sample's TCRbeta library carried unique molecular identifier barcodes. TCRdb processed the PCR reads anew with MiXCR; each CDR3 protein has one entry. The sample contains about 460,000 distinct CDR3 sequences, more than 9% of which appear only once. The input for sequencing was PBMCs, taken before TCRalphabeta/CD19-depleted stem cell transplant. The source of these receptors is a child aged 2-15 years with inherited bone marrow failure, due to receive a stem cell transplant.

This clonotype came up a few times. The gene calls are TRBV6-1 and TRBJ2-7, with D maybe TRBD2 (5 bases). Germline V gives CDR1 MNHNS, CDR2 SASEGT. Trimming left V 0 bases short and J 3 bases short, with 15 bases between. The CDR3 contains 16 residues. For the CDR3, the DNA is TGTGCCAGCAGTGAAGCGTTACCCTACGGGGACTACGAGCAGTACTTC. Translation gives CASSEALPYGDYEQYF.

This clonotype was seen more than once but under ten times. The CDR3 loop is CASMMAFGDTEAFF. The CDR3 region has the DNA TGTGCCAGCATGATGGCCTTCGGGGACACTGAAGCTTTCTTT. This chain uses TRBV5-4 with TRBJ1-1; the D is unclear. CDR1 is SGHNT and CDR2 is YYREEE in the germline V gene (reference sequence). This CDR3 has 14 amino acids. V was cut by 6 bases and J by 3 bases, with 15 bases left in between.

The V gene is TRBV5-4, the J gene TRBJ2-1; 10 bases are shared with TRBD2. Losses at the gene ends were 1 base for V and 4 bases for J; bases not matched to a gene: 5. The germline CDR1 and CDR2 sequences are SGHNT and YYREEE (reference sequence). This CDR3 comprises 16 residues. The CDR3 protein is CASSLPSGSGYNEQFF. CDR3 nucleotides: TGTGCCAGCAGCTTGCCTAGCGGGAGCGGTTACAATGAGCAGTTCTTC.